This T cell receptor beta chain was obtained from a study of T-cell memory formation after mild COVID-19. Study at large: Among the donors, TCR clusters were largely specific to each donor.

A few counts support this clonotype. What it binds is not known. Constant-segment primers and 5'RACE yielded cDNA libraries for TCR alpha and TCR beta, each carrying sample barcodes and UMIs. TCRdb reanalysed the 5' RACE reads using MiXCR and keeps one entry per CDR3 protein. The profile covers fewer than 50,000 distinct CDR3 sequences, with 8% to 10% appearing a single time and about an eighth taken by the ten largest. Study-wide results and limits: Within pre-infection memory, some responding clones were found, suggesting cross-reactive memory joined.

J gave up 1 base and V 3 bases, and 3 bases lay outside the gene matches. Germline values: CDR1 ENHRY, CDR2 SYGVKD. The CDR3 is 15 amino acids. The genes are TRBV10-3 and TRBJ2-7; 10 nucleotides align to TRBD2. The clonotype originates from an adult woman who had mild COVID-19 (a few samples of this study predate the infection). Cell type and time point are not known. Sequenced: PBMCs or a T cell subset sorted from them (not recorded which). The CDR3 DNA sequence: TGTGCCATCAGTGATCCGGGACTAGCGTCCTACGAGCAGTACTTC. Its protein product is CAISDPGLASYEQYF.